This TCR beta chain is from a study of T cells expressing NK-cell markers. Remarks on this clonotype: The target antigen is unknown.

Study outcomes and limitations: Of CD8+ T cells, roughly 1.0-7.5% belonged to dominant NKG2C+ clonotypes in 5 or 6 donors.

TCR beta cDNA was generated via 5'RACE template switching incorporating UMIs. TCRdb reprocessed the 5' RACE reads and keeps a single row for each CDR3 protein, giving no DNA. The sample spans fewer than 400,000 distinct CDR3 sequences; the ten largest clones claim over 8.5%. The CDR3 length is 16 residues. Germline CDR1 is SGHRS and CDR2 is YFSETQ. This clonotype originated in a woman in her 50s in good health. The source material was blood T cells: a sorted CD56 or NKG2C T cell subset, CD4+ or CD8+ T cells, or bulk PBMC T cells (not recorded which). V usage is TRBV5-1 and J usage is TRBJ1-4; TCRdb picks TRBD1, but there is no DNA to check that call. Here the CDR3 reads CASSSGQHTTNEKLFF.